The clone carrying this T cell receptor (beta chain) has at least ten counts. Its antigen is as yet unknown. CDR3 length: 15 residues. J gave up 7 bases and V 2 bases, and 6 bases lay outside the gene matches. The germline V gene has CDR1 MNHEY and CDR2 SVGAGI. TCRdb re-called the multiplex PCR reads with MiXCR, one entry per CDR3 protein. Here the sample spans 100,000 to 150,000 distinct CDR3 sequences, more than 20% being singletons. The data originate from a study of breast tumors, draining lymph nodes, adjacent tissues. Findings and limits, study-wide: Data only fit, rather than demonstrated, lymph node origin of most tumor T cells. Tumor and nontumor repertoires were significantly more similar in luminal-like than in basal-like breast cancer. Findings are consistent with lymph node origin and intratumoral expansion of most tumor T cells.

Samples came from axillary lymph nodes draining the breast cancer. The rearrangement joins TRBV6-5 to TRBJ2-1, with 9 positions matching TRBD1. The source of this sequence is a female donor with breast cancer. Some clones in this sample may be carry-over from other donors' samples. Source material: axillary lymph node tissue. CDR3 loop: CASSYGQTGGNEQFF. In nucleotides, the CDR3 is TGTGCCAGCAGTTACGGTCAGACAGGGGGAAATGAGCAGTTCTTC.